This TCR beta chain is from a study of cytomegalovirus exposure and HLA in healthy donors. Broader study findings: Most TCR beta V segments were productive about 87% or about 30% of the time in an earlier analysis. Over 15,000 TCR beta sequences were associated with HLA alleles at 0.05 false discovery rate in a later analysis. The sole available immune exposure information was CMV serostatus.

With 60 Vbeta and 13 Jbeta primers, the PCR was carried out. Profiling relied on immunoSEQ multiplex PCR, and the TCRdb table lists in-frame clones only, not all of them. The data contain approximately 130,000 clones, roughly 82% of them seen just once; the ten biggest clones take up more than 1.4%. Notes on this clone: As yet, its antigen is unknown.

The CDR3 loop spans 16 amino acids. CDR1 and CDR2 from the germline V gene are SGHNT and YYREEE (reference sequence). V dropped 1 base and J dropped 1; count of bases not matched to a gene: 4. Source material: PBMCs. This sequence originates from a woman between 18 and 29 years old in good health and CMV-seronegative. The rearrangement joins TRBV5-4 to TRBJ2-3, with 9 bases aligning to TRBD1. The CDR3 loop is CASSLWGTGRTDTQYF. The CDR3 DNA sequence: TGTGCCAGCAGCTTGTGGGGGACAGGGCGCACAGATACGCAGTATTTT. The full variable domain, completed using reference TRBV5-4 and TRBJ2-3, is ETGVTQSPTHLIKTRGQQVTLRCSSQSGHNTVSWYQQALGQGPQFIFQYYREEENGRGNFPPRFSGLQFPNYSSELNVNALELDDSALYLCASSLWGTGRTDTQYFGPGTRLTVL.